The entry below gives a single T cell receptor beta chain sequence along with its context. This specimen comes from a study of blood T cell repertoires in COVID-19. As for the study in general: The United States, Italy and Spain provided the acute and convalescent COVID-19 samples.

Looked up from germline, CDR1 is MDHEN and CDR2 is SYDVKM. The CDR3 consists of 15 residues. Unmatched junction bases numbered 6, after V lost 0 bases and J lost 6 bases. Generated by immunoSEQ multiplex PCR, the TCRdb table keeps only in-frame clones and is missing some. The profile shows some 230,000 clones, approximately 84% of them singletons. The study counted Cohort 3 donors as recovered given two negative PCRs, clearance, or symptom resolution. The sample comprised PBMCs or T cells enriched from blood (not recorded which). This clonotype was obtained from a middle-aged man who had recovered from COVID-19. This rearrangement joins TRBV28 to TRBJ1-2, with 8 nucleotides matching TRBD1. CDR3 region: CASSLWPGQGNGYTF. In DNA, the CDR3 is TGTGCCAGCAGTTTATGGCCCGGACAGGGAAATGGCTACACCTTC.